Listed here are 7 T cell receptor beta chains from one sample, sequenced in a study of spatial heterogeneity in lung cancer. Study-wide results and caveats: Counts that tracked tumor mutation counts were those of expanded intratumoral alpha and beta TCRs.

Each CDR3 protein gets one entry after TCRdb re-called the 5' RACE reads with MiXCR. This sample has 9,000 to 10,000 distinct CDR3 sequences, with roughly an eighth found just once. Time point noted: sample taken at primary tumor resection. These receptors' targets are unknown. The specimen was lung tumor tissue, collected at surgery. The receptors were sampled from a male donor with early-stage non-small cell lung cancer.

This clonotype showed up many times. The chain joins TRBV7-8 to TRBJ2-1; D unclear. The germline CDR1 and CDR2 sequences are SGHVS and FQNEAQ. Trimming stripped 5 bases from V and 6 bases from J, with 8 bases between. The CDR3 has 12 amino acids. The chain's CDR3 is CASSPSFNEQFF. CDR3 nucleotide sequence: TGTGCCAGCAGCCCCTCGTTCAATGAGCAGTTCTTC.

This clonotype was seen at least ten times. V usage is TRBV10-3 and J usage is TRBJ1-3; the D gene is possibly TRBD1 (5 bases). CDR1 and CDR2 (germline): ENHRY, SYGVKD. This CDR3 has 17 amino acids. V was cut by 3 bases and J by 1 base, with 16 bases left in between. The CDR3 sequence is CAISDSTRGLSGNTIYF. CDR3 bases: TGTGCCATCAGTGATTCCACTCGGGGCCTATCTGGAAACACCATATATTTT.

This clonotype was counted at least ten times. The chain couples TRBV28 to TRBJ1-2; D is possibly TRBD1 (6 bases). CDR1 and CDR2 (germline): MDHEN, SYDVKM. Trimming removed 5 bases from V and 4 bases from J, with 14 bases in between. This CDR3 comprises 14 residues. The CDR3 protein is CASSSTGTVYGYTF. The CDR3 bases are TGTGCCAGCAGTAGCACAGGGACCGTCTATGGCTACACCTTC.

This clonotype was found many times. The rearrangement joins TRBV27 to TRBJ1-1; no clear D gene. This CDR3 is built from 12 residues. V shed 7 bases and J shed 5 bases, with 11 bases lying between them. CDR1 is MNHEY, CDR2 SMNVEV, per germline (reference sequence). The CDR3 nucleotides read TGTGCCAGCAAAGAGGGCGCTACTGAAGCTTTCTTT. It translates to CASKEGATEAFF.

This clonotype was counted at least ten times. The rearrangement joins TRBV7-2 to TRBJ2-3; TRBD2 matches 13 bases. CDR1 and CDR2 from the germline V gene are SGHTA and FQGNSA. The CDR3 runs 15 residues. The V segment lost 5 bases and the J segment 5 bases; nucleotides outside the gene matches: 4. As DNA, the CDR3 is TGTGCCAGCAGCGGACTAGCGGGAGTGATAGATACGCAGTATTTT. Translating gives CASSGLAGVIDTQYF.

This clonotype was recorded at least ten times. This sequence joins TRBV7-6 and TRBJ2-7; 8 bases are a match to TRBD2. With 0 bases clipped from V and 6 bases from J, the junction kept 16 bases outside the gene matches. CDR3 length: 18 residues. Looked up from germline, CDR1 is SGHVS and CDR2 is FNYEAQ. The CDR3 DNA is TGTGCCAGCAGCTTAGCGGGTTCCAGCGGGAGCGCTACTTCCGAGCAGTACTTC. This gives the protein CASSLAGSSGSATSEQYF.

This clonotype was counted ten times or more. The V gene is TRBV12-3 or TRBV12-4, the J gene TRBJ1-5; no clear D gene. This CDR3 comprises 14 residues. V was cut by 2 bases and J by 1 base, with 6 bases left in between. The chain's CDR3 is CASSLRESNQPQHF. CDR3 in DNA: TGTGCCAGCAGTTTAAGGGAAAGCAATCAGCCCCAGCATTTT.